One T cell receptor (beta chain) is described in this entry. Its antigen is not identified. These data originate in a study of T cell responses to AZD1222 COVID-19 vaccine. General study results and limits: Possibly, clonal diversity was underestimated; donors were largely white British and included more females. Seropositive status at baseline applied to only a handful of AZD1222 recipients. CD4 TCRs linked to vaccination spanned spike, dominating at 160-218 and 743-854. Close to half of spike-specific TCRs reportedly recognize unmutated variant regions.

Sequenced by immunoSEQ multiplex PCR; TCRdb stores in-frame clones only, minus some. The sample consists of about 150,000 clones, about 91% of them appearing once. CDR3 length equals 15 residues. Trimming took off 1 base at V and 5 bases at J, with 12 bases between the two ends. Germline-derived CDR1 and CDR2 are LGHNA and YNFKEQ. The origin of this receptor is an adult in good health. V is TRBV4-2 and J is TRBJ1-5; D not resolved. The sample in question was peripheral blood, obtained on day 0 of AZD1222 vaccination. The CDR3 coding sequence is TGTGCCAGCAGCCAAGTTCCGGGATTAGATCAGCCCCAGCATTTT. Its translation is CASSQVPGLDQPQHF.